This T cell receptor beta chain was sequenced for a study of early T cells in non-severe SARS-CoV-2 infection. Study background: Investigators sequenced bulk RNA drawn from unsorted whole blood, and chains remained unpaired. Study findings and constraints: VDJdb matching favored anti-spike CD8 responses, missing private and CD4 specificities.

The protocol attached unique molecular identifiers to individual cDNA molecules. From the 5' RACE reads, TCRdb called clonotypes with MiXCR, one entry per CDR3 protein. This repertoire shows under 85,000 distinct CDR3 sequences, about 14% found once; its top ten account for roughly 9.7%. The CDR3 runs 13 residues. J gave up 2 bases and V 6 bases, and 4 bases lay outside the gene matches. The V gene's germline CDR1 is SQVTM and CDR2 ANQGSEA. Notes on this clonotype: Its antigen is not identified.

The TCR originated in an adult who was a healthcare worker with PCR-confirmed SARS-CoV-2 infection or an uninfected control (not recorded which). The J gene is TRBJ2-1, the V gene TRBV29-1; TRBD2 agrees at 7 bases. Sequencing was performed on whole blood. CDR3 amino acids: CSVLLATYNEQFF. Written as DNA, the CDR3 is TGCAGCGTCCTACTAGCGACCTACAATGAGCAGTTCTTC.